This T cell receptor (beta chain) was recorded in a study of OX40 agonist ivuxolimab in advanced cancers. Study results and caveats: Researchers did not establish what antigens the expanded peripheral T cells target.

A note on this clone: As yet, its antigen is unknown.

The assay was immunoSEQ multiplex PCR, and TCRdb's table has in-frame clones only and misses some. The sample includes 65,000 to 95,000 clones, 88% seen only once; the top ten take around 0.45%. Blood was sampled at baseline, cycle 4 day 1, and cycle 7 day 1. Here the sequenced sample was CD4+ or CD8+ T cells sorted from blood, taken in a trial of the OX40 agonist ivuxolimab. This TCR was recovered from an adult with an advanced solid tumor such as melanoma, head and neck, liver or kidney cancer.

The chain's CDR3 is CASSLGGTGYEQYF. The CDR3 region has the DNA TGTGCCAGCAGCTTAGGCGGGACGGGGTACGAGCAGTACTTC. The chain couples TRBV7-8 to TRBJ2-7, with TRBD2 as a possible D gene (6 bases). This CDR3 spans 14 amino acids. In germline, CDR1 is SGHVS, CDR2 FQNEAQ. The V and J ends lost 1 base and 4 bases respectively, with 11 bases between them.